Listed below are T cell receptor beta chains from one sample, sequenced in a study of OX40 agonist ivuxolimab in advanced cancers. Repertoires were generated with immunoSEQ multiplex PCR, while TCRdb's copy carries only in-frame clones and drops some. The sample lists about 110,000 clones; more than 70% were seen once. The material was CD4+ or CD8+ T cells sorted from blood, obtained in a trial of the OX40 agonist ivuxolimab. The receptors were gathered from an adult with an advanced solid tumor such as melanoma, head and neck, liver or kidney cancer. Both conserved end residues are trimmed from each CDR3. A D gene is named only where the DNA matches it firmly. A clone size is listed for some rows: how often the clone was seen (once, few, many), or a class if it is expanded.

>.|.|TRBV5-1|TRBJ2-7
ASSFSGDTYEQY
>.|.|TRBV25-1|TRBJ1-1
ASSSQGSGNPNTEAF
>.|.|TRBV2|TRBJ1-1
ASSDDYVGGTEAF
>.|.|TRBV5-8|TRBJ1-5
ASSFEQPNQPQH
>once|TRBD1|TRBV19|TRBJ1-3
ASTNRYPDRGSSGNTIY
>.|.|TRBV4-3|TRBJ2-7
ASSQDPGVSYEQY
>.|.|TRBV19|TRBJ2-2
ASTRVRGLTTGELF
>.|TRBD2|TRBV12-5|TRBJ2-5
ASGPGGGIETQY
>.|TRBD1|TRBV7-9|TRBJ1-2
ASSFSSGTDGYT
>.|.|TRBV5-8|TRBJ1-2
ASMQWGTNGYT
>.|.|TRBV28|TRBJ1-1
ASRQTGWNTEAF
>.|TRBD2|TRBV4-2|TRBJ2-1
ASSLPGGNEQF
>.|.|TRBV5-1|TRBJ1-1
ASSFREGTEAF
>.|TRBD1|TRBV2|TRBJ1-2
ASSDLGQGMSGYT
>.|.|TRBV29-1|TRBJ1-3
SVDPGGSGNTIY
>.|TRBD2|TRBV7-2|TRBJ2-3
ASTVGDYRTDTQY
>.|.|TRBV2|TRBJ1-1
ASSAGTMNTEAF
>.|TRBD1|TRBV5-1|TRBJ1-2
ASSLTGGTNGYT
>.|TRBD2|TRBV5-1|TRBJ2-5
ASSLEGTSGPGVETQY
>.|.|TRBV7-9|TRBJ2-6
ASSSDVSGANVLT
>.|.|TRBV6-1|TRBJ2-7
ASISGGGSSYEQY
>.|.|TRBV9|TRBJ1-2
ASSVGEQIGYT
>once|TRBD1|TRBV6-5|TRBJ1-4
ASSYSGQGDEKLF
>.|TRBD2|TRBV9|TRBJ2-4
ASSSPGLAGGRNIQY
>.|.|TRBV7-2|TRBJ2-2
ASSPGTLTGELF
>few|TRBD1|TRBV7-9|TRBJ1-6
ASSLVGGDLETPLH
>once|TRBD1|TRBV27|TRBJ1-2
ASSPTGNAGYGYT
>once|TRBD2|TRBV5-1|TRBJ2-7
ASSYPRTSGAGSYEQY
>.|.|TRBV11-1|TRBJ1-2
ASSLSQNYGYT
>.|.|TRBV10-3|TRBJ2-5
AISSDRSGRETQY
>.|.|TRBV5-4|TRBJ1-2
ASSSGPLPYGYT
>.|.|TRBV25-1|TRBJ1-4
ASGSTNEKLF
>.|.|TRBV7-2|TRBJ1-2
ASSLYYETGDYGYT
>once|.|TRBV28|TRBJ1-1
ASSARNTEAF
>.|TRBD1|TRBV29-1|TRBJ2-1
SVLPRTRDSSYNEQF
>.|.|TRBV7-9|TRBJ1-1
ASSPIARTQG
>once|.|TRBV5-1|TRBJ2-5
ASSSEGFQETQY
>.|TRBD1|TRBV11-3|TRBJ2-3
ASSFVTGPTDTQY
>.|.|TRBV7-2|TRBJ2-7
ASSLDSGLYEQY
>.|TRBD1|TRBV4-1|TRBJ1-2
ASSQATSPGQVNYGYT
>.|TRBD1|TRBV10-3|TRBJ1-2
AISEGQASSYGYT
>once|TRBD1|TRBV18|TRBJ2-2
ASSPFDRGVPGELF
>.|TRBD2|TRBV28|TRBJ2-4
ASSLTSGNIQY
>.|TRBD2|TRBV27|TRBJ2-1
ASTPGARLAGRNEQF